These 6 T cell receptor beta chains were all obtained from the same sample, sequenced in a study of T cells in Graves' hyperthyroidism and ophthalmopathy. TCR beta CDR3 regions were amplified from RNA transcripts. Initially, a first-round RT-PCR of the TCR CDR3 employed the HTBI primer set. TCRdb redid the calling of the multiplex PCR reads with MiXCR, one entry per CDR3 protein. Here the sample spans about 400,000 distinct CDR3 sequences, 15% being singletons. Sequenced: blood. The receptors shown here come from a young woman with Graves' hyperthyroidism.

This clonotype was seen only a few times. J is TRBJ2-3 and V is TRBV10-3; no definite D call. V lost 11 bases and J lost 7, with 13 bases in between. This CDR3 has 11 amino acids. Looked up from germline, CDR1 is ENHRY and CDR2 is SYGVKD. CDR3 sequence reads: CAALSRHTQYF. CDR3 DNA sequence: TGTGCCGCCCTTTCCCGCCATACGCAGTATTTT.

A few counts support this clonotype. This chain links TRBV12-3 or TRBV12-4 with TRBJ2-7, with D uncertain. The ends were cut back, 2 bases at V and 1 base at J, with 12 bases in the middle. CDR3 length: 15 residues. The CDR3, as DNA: TGTGCCAGCAGTTTAAACGGCCCCGGGTCCTACGAGCAGTACTTC. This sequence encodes CASSLNGPGSYEQYF.

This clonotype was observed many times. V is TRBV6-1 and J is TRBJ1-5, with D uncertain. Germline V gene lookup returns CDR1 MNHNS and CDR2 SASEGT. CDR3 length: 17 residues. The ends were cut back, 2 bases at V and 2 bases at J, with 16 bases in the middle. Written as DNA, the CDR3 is TGTGCCAGCAGTGAAAGGTCTTTACTCAAGGGCAATCAGCCCCAGCATTTT. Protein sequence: CASSERSLLKGNQPQHF.

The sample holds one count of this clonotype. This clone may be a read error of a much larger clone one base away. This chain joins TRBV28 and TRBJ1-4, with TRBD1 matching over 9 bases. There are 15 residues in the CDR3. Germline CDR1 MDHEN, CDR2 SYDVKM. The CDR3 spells CVSSPTGQGREKLFF. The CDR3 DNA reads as TGTGTCAGCAGTCCGACGGGACAGGGACGTGAAAAACTGTTTTTT.

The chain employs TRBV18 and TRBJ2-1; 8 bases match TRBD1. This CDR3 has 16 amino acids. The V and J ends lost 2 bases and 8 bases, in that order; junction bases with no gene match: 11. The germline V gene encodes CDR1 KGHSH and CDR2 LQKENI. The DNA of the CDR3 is TGTGCCAGCTCACCATTTAACAGGGCAGGGGGCCATGAGCAGTTCTTC. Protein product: CASSPFNRAGGHEQFF.

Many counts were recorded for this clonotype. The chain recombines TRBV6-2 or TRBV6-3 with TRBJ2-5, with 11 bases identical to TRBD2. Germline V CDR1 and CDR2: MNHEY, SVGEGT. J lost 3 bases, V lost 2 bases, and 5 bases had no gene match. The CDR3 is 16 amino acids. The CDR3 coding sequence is TGTGCCAGCAGTTACACTAGCGGGAGAGGGGAAGAGACCCAGTACTTC. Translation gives CASSYTSGRGEETQYF.